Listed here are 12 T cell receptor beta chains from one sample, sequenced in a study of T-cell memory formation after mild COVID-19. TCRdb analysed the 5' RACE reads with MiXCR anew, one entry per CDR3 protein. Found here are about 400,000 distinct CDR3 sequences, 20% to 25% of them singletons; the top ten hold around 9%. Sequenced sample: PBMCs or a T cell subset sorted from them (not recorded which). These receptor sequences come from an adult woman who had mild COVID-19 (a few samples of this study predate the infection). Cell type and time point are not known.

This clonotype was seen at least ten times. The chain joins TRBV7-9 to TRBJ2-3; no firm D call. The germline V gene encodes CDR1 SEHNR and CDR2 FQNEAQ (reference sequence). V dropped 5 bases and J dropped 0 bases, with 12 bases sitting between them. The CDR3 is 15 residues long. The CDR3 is CASSGRQVSTDTQYF. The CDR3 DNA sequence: TGTGCCAGCAGCGGCCGTCAGGTTAGCACAGATACGCAGTATTTT.

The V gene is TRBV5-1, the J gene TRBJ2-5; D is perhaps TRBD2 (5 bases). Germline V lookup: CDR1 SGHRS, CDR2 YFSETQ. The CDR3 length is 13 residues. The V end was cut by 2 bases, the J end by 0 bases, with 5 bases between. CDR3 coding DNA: TGCGCCAGCAGCTTCGGGAACCAAGAGACCCAGTACTTC. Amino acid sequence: CASSFGNQETQYF.

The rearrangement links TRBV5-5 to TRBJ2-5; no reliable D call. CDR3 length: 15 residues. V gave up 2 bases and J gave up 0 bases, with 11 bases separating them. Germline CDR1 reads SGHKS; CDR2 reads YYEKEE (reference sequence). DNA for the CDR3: TGTGCCAGCAGCTTCGGTGTCGTGTACCAAGAGACCCAGTACTTC. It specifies CASSFGVVYQETQYF. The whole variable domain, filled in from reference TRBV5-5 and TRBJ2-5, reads DAGVTQSPTHLIKTRGQQVTLRCSPISGHKSVSWYQQVLGQGPQFIFQYYEKEERGRGNFPDRFSARQFPNYSSELNVNALLLGDSALYLCASSFGVVYQETQYFGPGTRLLVL.

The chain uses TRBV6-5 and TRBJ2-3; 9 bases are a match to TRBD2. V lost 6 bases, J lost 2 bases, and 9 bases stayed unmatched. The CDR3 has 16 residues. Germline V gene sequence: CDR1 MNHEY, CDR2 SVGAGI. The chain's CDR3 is CASRSDLAGITDTQYF. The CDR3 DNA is TGTGCCAGCAGATCGGATCTAGCGGGGATCACAGATACGCAGTATTTT.

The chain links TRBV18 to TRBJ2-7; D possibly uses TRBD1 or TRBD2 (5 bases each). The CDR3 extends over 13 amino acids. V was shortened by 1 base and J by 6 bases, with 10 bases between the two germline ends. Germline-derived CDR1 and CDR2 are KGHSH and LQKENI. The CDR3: CASSPRGSSEQYF. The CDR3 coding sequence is TGTGCCAGCTCACCACGGGGGTCTAGCGAGCAGTACTTC.

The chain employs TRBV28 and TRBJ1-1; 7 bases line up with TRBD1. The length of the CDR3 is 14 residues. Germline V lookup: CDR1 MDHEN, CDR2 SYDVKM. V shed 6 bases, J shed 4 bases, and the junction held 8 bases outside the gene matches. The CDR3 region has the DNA TGTGCCAGCAGCATAACAGGGGTGGTCACTGAAGCTTTCTTT. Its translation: CASSITGVVTEAFF.

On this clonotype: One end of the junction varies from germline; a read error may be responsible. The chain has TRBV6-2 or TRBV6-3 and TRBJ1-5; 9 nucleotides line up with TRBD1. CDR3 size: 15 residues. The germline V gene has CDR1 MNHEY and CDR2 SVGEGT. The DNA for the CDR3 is TGCGCCAGCAGTTACTTCGGACAGGGGAATCAGCCCCAGCATTTT. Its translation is CASSYFGQGNQPQHF.

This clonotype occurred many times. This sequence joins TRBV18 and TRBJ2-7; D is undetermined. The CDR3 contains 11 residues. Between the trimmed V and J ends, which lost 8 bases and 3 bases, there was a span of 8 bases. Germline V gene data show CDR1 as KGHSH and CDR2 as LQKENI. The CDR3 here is CASSPDYEQYF. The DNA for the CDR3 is TGTGCCAGCAGCCCCGACTACGAGCAGTACTTC.

This CDR3 is CSAPRDGSYNSPLHF. CDR3 in DNA: TGCAGTGCTCCCCGGGACGGCTCCTATAATTCACCCCTCCACTTT. This chain connects TRBV20-1 to TRBJ1-6; tentative D call: TRBD1 (5 bases). This CDR3 is built from 15 residues. Germline values: CDR1 DFQATT, CDR2 SNEGSKA (reference sequence). Trimming pared 5 bases from V and 0 bases from J, leaving 11 bases between.

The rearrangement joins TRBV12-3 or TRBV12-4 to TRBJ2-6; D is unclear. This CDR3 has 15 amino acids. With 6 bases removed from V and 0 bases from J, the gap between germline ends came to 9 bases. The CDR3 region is CASRRTDSGANVLTF. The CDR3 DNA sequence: TGTGCCAGCAGGAGAACAGACTCTGGGGCCAACGTCCTGACTTTC.

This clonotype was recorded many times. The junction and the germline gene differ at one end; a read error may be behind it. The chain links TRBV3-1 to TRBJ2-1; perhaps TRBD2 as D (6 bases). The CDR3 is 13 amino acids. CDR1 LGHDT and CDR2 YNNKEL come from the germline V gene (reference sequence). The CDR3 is CASSQPNPAGLYF. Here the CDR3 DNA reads TGTGCCAGCAGCCAACCAAACCCGGCGGGACTGTACTTC.

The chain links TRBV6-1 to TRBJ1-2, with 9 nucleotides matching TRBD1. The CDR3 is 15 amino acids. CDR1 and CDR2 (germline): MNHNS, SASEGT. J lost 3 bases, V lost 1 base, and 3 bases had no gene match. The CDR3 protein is CASSEGWTGDYGYTF. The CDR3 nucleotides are TGTGCCAGCAGTGAAGGCTGGACAGGGGACTATGGCTACACCTTC.